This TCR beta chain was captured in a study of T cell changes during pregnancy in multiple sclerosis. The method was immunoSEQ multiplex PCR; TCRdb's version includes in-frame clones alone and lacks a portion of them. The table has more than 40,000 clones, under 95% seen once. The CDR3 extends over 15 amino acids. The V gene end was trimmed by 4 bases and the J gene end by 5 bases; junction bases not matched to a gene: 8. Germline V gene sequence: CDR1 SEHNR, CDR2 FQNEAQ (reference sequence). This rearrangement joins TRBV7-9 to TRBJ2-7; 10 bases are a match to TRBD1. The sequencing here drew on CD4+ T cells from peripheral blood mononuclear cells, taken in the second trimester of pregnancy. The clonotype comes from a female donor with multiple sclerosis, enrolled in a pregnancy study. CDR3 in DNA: TGTGCCAGCAGCTCCTGGGACAGGGGACATAACGAGCAGTACTTC. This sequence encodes CASSSWDRGHNEQYF. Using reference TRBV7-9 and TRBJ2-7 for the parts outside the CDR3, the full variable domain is DTGVSQNPRHKITKRGQNVTFRCDPISEHNRLYWYRQTLGQGPEFLTYFQNEAQLEKSRLLSDRFSAERPKGSFSTLEIQRTEQGDSAMYLCASSSWDRGHNEQYFGPGTRLTVT.